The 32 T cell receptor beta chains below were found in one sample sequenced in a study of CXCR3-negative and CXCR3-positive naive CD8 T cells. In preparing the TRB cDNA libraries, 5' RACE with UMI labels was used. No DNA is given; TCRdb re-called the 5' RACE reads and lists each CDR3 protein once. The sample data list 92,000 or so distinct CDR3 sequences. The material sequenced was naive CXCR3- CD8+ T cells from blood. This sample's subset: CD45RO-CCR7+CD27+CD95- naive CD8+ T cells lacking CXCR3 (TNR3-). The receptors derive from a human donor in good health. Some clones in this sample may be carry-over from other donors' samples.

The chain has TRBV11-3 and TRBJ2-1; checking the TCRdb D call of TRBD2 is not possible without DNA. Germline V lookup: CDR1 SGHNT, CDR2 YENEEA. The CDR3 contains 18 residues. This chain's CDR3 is CASSLGWASGGQDNEQFF.

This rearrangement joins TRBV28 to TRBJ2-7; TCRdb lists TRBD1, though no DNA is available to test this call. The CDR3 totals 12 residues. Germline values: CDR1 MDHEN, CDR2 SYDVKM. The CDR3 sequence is CASSWGAYEQYF.

CDR3 in amino acids: CASSEASYRGDEQFF. This sequence joins TRBV2 and TRBJ2-1; TCRdb gives TRBD1 as the D gene, but with no DNA this cannot be confirmed. Looked up from germline, CDR1 is SNHLY and CDR2 is FYNNEI. CDR3 length: 15 amino acids.

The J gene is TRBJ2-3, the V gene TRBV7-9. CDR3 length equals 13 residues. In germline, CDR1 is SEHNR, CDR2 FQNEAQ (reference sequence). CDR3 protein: CASSLDNTDTQYF. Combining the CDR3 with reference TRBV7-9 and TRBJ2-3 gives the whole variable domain DTGVSQNPRHKITKRGQNVTFRCDPISEHNRLYWYRQTLGQGPEFLTYFQNEAQLEKSRLLSDRFSAERPKGSFSTLEIQRTEQGDSAMYLCASSLDNTDTQYFGPGTRLTVL.

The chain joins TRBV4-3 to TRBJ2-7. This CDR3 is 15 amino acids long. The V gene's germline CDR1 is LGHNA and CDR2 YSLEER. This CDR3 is CASSQDSGESYEQYF.

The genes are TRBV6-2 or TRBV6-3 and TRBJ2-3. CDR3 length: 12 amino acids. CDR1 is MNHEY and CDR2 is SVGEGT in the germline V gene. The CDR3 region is CASSYSRDTQYF.

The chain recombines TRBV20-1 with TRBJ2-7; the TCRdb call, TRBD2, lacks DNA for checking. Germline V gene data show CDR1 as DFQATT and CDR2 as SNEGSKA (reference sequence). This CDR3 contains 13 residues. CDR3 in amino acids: CSARDHAGFEQYF.

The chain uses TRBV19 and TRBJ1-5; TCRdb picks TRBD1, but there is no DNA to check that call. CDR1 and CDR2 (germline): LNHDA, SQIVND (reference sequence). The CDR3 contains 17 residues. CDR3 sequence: CASSPQHWTKSNQPQHF.

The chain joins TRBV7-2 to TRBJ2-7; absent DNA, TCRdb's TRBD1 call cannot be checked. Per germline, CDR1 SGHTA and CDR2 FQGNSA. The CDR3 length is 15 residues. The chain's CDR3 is CASSLGVDRGLEQYF.

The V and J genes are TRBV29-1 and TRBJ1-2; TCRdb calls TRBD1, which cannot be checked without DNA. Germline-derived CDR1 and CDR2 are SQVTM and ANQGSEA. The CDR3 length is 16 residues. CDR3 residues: CSVEATSGQDGYGYTF. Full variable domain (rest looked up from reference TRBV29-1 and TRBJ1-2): SAVISQKPSRDICQRGTSLTIQCQVDSQVTMMFWYRQQPGQSLTLIATANQGSEATYESGFVIDKFPISRPNLTFSTLTVSNMSPEDSSIYLCSVEATSGQDGYGYTFGSGTRLTVV.

CDR3 in amino acids: CASSLFYADTQYF. The J gene is TRBJ2-3, the V gene TRBV5-1. The CDR3 loop spans 13 amino acids. Germline lookup yields CDR1 SGHRS and CDR2 YFSETQ.

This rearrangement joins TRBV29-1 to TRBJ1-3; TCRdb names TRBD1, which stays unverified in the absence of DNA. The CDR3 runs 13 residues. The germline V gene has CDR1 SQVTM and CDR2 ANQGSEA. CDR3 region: CSVEVIGTDTIYF.

The CDR3 is CASSPNLGEQFF. The genes are TRBV28 and TRBJ2-1. CDR3 size: 12 residues. The germline V gene encodes CDR1 MDHEN and CDR2 SYDVKM.

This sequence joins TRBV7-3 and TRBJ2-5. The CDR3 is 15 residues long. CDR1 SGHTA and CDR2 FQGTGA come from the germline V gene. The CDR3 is CASSLSAGLAETQYF.

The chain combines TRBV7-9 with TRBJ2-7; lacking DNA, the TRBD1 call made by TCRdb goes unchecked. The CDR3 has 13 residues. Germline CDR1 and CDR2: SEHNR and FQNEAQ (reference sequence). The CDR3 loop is CASSLGRGDEQYF.

The CDR3: CASSPQQGAYEQYF. The chain has TRBV28 and TRBJ2-7; no DNA is available, so the TRBD1 call from TCRdb remains unchecked. CDR1 and CDR2 (germline): MDHEN, SYDVKM. The CDR3 is 14 residues long.

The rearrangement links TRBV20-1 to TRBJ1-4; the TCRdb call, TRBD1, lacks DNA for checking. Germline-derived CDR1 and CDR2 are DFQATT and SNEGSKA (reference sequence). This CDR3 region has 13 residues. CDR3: CSAKGRQNEKLFF.

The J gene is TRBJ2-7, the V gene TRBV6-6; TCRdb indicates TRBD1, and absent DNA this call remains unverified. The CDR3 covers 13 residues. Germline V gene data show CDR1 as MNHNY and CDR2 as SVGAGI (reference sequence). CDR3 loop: CASSTPGGDEQYF.

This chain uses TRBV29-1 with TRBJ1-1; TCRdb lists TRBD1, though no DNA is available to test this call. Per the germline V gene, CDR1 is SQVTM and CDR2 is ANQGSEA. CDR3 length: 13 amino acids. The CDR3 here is CSVVVGAATEAFF.

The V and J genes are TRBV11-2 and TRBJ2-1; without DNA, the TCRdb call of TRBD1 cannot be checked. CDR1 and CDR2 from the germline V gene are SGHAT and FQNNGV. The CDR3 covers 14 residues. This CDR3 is CASLPGRPANEQFF.

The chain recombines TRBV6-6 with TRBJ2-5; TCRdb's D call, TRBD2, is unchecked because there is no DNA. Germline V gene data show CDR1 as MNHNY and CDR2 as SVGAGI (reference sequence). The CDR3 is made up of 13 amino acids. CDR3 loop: CAIAGGGQETQYF.

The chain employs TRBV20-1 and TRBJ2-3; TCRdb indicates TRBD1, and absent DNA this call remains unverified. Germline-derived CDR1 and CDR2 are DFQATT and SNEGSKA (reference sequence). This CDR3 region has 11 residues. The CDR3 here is CSAGEGDTQYF.

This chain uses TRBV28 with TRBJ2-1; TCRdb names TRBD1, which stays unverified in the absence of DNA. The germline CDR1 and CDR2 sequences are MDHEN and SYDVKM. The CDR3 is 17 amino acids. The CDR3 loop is CASSPSSDRGPYNEQFF. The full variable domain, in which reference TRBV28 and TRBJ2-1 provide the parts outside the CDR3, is DVKVTQSSRYLVKRTGEKVFLECVQDMDHENMFWYRQDPGLGLRLIYFSYDVKMKEKGDIPEGYSVSREKKERFSLILESASTNQTSMYLCASSPSSDRGPYNEQFFGPGTRLTVL.

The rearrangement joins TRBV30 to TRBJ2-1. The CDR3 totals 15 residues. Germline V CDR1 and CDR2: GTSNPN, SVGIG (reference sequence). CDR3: CAWSISGSPYNEQFF.

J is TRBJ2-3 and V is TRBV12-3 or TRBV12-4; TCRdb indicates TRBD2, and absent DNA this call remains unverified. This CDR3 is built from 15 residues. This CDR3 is CASRPARPNWDTQYF.

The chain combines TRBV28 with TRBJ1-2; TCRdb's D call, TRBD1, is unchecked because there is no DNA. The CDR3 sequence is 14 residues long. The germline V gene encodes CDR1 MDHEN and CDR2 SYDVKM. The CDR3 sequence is CASSVVRGENGYTF.

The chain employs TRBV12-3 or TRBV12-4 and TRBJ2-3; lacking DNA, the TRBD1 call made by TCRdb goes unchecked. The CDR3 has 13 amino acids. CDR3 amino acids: CATREGAGDTQYF.

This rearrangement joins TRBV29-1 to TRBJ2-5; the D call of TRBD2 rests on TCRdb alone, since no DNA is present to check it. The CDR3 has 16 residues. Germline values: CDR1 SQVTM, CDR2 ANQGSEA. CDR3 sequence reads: CSVGALAGGWPETQYF.

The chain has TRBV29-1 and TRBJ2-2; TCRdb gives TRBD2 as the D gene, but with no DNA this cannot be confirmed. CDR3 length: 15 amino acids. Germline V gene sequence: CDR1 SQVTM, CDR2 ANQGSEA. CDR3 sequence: CSVNPRSYHTGELFF.

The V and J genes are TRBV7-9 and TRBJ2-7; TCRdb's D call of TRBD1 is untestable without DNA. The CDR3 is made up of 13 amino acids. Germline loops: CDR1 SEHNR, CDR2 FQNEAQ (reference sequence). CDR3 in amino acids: CASSSGQGHEQYF. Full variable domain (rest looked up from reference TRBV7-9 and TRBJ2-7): DTGVSQNPRHKITKRGQNVTFRCDPISEHNRLYWYRQTLGQGPEFLTYFQNEAQLEKSRLLSDRFSAERPKGSFSTLEIQRTEQGDSAMYLCASSSGQGHEQYFGPGTRLTVT.

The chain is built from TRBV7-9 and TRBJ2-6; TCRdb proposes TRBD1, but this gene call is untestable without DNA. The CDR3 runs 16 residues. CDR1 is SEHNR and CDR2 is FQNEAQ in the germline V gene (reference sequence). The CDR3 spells CASSSLTGTGANVLTF.

The CDR3 is CASSDLTTGEQYF. This chain joins TRBV7-9 and TRBJ2-7. Germline V gene sequence: CDR1 SEHNR, CDR2 FQNEAQ (reference sequence). This CDR3 has 13 residues.